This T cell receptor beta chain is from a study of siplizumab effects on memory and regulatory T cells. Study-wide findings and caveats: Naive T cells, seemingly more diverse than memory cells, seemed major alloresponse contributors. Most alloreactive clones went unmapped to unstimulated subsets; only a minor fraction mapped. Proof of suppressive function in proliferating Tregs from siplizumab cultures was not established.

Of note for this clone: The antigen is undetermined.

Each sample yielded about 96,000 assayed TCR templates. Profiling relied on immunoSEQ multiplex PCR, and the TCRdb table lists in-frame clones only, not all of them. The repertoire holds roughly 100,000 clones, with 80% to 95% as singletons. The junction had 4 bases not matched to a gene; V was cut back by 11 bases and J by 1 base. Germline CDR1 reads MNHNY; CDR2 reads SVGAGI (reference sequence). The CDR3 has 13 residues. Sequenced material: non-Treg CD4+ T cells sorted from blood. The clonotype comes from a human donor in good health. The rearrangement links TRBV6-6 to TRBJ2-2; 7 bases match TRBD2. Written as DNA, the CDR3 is TGTGCCTCCTGCGGGGGGAACACCGGGGAGCTGTTTTTT. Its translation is CASCGGNTGELFF.